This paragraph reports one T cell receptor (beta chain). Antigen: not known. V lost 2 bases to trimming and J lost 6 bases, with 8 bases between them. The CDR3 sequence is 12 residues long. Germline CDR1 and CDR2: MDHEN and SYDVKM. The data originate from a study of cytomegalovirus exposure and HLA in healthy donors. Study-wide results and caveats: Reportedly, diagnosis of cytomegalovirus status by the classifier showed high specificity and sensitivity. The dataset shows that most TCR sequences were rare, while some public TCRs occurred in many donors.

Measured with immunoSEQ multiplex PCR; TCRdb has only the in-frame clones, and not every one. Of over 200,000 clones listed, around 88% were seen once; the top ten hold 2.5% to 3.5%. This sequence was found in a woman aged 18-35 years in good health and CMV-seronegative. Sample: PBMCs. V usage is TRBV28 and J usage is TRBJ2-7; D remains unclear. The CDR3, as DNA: TGTGCCAGCAGTTTAGAAGCCCCCGAGCAGTACTTC. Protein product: CASSLEAPEQYF.